This TCR beta chain is drawn from a study of human T cells and chemical hapten exposure. TCRdb reprocessed the RACE reads via MiXCR and lists one record per CDR3 protein. The sample holds 250,000 or so distinct CDR3 sequences, approximately 8.6% seen once. This CDR3 has 13 residues. Germline V gene sequence: CDR1 SGHAT, CDR2 FQNNGV. Trimming took off 2 bases at V and 5 bases at J, with 9 bases between the two ends. Time point of the sample: pre-sensitization, week 0. The treatment denotes: therapeutic diphenylcyclopropenone sensitization with weekly scalp DPC. This sample comprised whole blood, obtained in connection with sensitization to the hapten diphenylcyclopropenone (DPC). The chain employs TRBV11-2 and TRBJ1-2; D is ambiguous. The receptor's source is a woman between 40 and 55 years old with alopecia areata. Some clones in this sample may be carry-over from other donors' samples. The CDR3 is CASSLIELYGYTF. CDR3 DNA sequence: TGTGCCAGCAGCTTAATAGAATTGTATGGCTACACCTTC.